This is a list of T cell receptor beta chains from one sample in a study of blood T cell repertoires in COVID-19. The table came from immunoSEQ multiplex PCR; TCRdb's copy has only in-frame clones and leaves some out. Here the sample spans roughly 700,000 clones, 85% to 90% being singletons. The source material was peripheral blood. The receptor source for this set is a woman aged 18-29 years with acute or convalescent COVID-19. The conserved cysteine and the conserved F or W are not part of the CDR3 here.

V	J	CDR3
TRBV6-5	TRBJ1-1	ASSPQGRTEAF
TRBV7-2	TRBJ1-4	ASSLVGTEVEKLF
TRBV19	TRBJ1-1	ASSIGQGWDTEAF
TRBV12-3/TRBV12-4	TRBJ1-1	ASITGGTEAF
TRBV3-1/TRBV3-2	TRBJ2-7	ASSQGTGGYEQY
TRBV30	TRBJ1-1	AWSVLRVRGAAEAF
TRBV4-2	TRBJ1-4	ASSQGGQGGEKLF
TRBV15	TRBJ1-5	ATSRDHLRQSQPQH
TRBV19	TRBJ1-1	ASSIGTGGNTEAF
TRBV7-8	TRBJ1-2	ASSFPGQNYGYT
TRBV9	TRBJ2-5	ASSVRNQETQY
TRBV15	TRBJ1-2	ATSRSSGQRYGYT
TRBV5-1	TRBJ2-2	ASSHSPGELF
TRBV14	TRBJ2-1	ASSQGGGRRNEQF
TRBV11-3	TRBJ2-1	ASSRGLWSSYNEQF